Listed here are 15 T cell receptor beta chains from one sample, sequenced in a study of T cells after yellow fever vaccination. MiXCR was run by TCRdb on the 5' RACE reads, yielding one entry per CDR3 protein. The table lists 510,000 or so distinct CDR3 sequences, about a fifth of them singletons. The sequenced sample was PBMCs, obtained 15 days after the yellow fever booster vaccination. These receptors came from a man aged 25 to 40 who received the YFV17D yellow fever vaccine.

In its sample, this clonotype was seen a few times. The chain links TRBV4-2 to TRBJ1-4; 7 bases fit TRBD1. The J segment lost 8 bases and the V segment lost 2 bases, leaving 8 bases of the junction unmatched. The length of the CDR3 is 15 residues. Germline values: CDR1 LGHNA, CDR2 YNFKEQ. CDR3: CASSQHRGAREKLFF. The CDR3 DNA reads as TGTGCCAGCAGCCAACACAGGGGAGCTCGCGAAAAACTGTTTTTT.

The chain links TRBV7-9 to TRBJ2-1; 7 positions agree with TRBD1. The CDR3 runs to 14 residues. J lost 9 bases, V lost 3 bases, and 8 bases had no gene match. Germline lookup yields CDR1 SEHNR and CDR2 FQNEAQ (reference sequence). CDR3 loop: CASSFTGAAGEQFF. Here the CDR3 DNA reads TGTGCCAGCAGCTTTACAGGGGCCGCGGGTGAGCAGTTCTTC. The full variable domain, in which reference TRBV7-9 and TRBJ2-1 provide the parts outside the CDR3, is DTGVSQNPRHKITKRGQNVTFRCDPISEHNRLYWYRQTLGQGPEFLTYFQNEAQLEKSRLLSDRFSAERPKGSFSTLEIQRTEQGDSAMYLCASSFTGAAGEQFFGPGTRLTVL.

The V call is TRBV7-2, the J call TRBJ2-7; 12 bases match TRBD2. The CDR3 sequence is 16 residues long. The germline gives CDR1 SGHTA, CDR2 FQGNSA. V gave up 1 base and J gave up 6 bases; unmatched junction bases: 7. The CDR3 DNA is TGTGCCAGCAGCTTAGTTCGACTAGCGGGAGTTAGCGAGCAGTACTTC. Translated: CASSLVRLAGVSEQYF.

This clonotype has more than one count but fewer than ten. V is TRBV9 and J is TRBJ2-1; maybe TRBD2 (6 bases). The V gene's germline CDR1 is SGDLS and CDR2 YYNGEE. CDR3 length: 15 amino acids. With 3 bases removed from V and 6 bases from J, the gap between germline ends came to 16 bases. The DNA for the CDR3 is TGTGCCAGCAGCGGATTAGCGGACCCTCCCAATGAGCAGTTCTTC. It specifies CASSGLADPPNEQFF.

This rearrangement joins TRBV11-2 to TRBJ1-6; D is ambiguous. Germline values: CDR1 SGHAT, CDR2 FQNNGV. The CDR3 is 17 residues long. V was clipped by 4 bases and J by 0 bases, with 13 bases between them. CDR3 nucleotide sequence: TGTGCCAGCAGCTCCTTTGACGCGGCCTCCTATAATTCACCCCTCCACTTT. Amino acids: CASSSFDAASYNSPLHF. Filled out from reference TRBV11-2 and TRBJ1-6, the complete variable domain reads EAGVAQSPRYKIIEKRQSVAFWCNPISGHATLYWYQQILGQGPKLLIQFQNNGVVDDSQLPKDRFSAERLKGVDSTLKIQPAKLEDSAVYLCASSSFDAASYNSPLHFGNGTRLTVT.

The rearrangement links TRBV20-1 to TRBJ2-1; 13 nucleotides agree with TRBD2. The CDR3 contains 15 residues. The V segment lost 6 bases and the J segment 5 bases; nucleotides outside the gene matches: 7. Per the germline V gene, CDR1 is DFQATT and CDR2 is SNEGSKA (reference sequence). CDR3 sequence reads: CSAPPGLAGHNEQFF. The CDR3 nucleotides are TGCAGTGCACCACCGGGACTAGCGGGACACAATGAGCAGTTCTTC.

This clonotype was counted between two and nine times. The chain combines TRBV21-1 with TRBJ2-5; the table names TRBD2, a call not compared with the DNA. TRBV21-1 is tagged as a pseudogene. CDR3 length: 17 amino acids. The chain's CDR3 is CASSKTSGRRFQETQYF. The CDR3 region has the DNA TGTGCCAGCAGCAAAACAAGCGGGAGGCGTTTCCAAGAGACCCAGTACTTC.

This clonotype has only a few counts. This chain uses TRBV18 with TRBJ2-1, with a weak D call TRBD2 (5 bases). Trimming took 4 bases from V and 9 from J, leaving 16 bases between them. The germline V gene encodes CDR1 KGHSH and CDR2 LQKENI. The CDR3 is 14 residues long. The CDR3: CASSLHSDVGEQFF. The CDR3 nucleotides are TGTGCCAGCTCACTACATAGCGACGTTGGTGAGCAGTTCTTC.

The table lists this clonotype with a few counts. The V and J genes are TRBV12-3 or TRBV12-4 and TRBJ2-3; D unresolved. The V end lost 8 bases, the J end lost 3 bases, and 9 bases lay between the germline ends. The CDR3 is 12 residues long. The CDR3, as DNA: TGTGCCAGCGGAACAAAGACAGATACGCAGTATTTT. Its translation: CASGTKTDTQYF.

The rearrangement joins TRBV11-2 to TRBJ2-7, with 7 nucleotides matching TRBD1. The CDR3 has 15 residues. Germline CDR1 and CDR2: SGHAT and FQNNGV. The trim removed 5 bases at V and 5 bases at J, leaving 12 bases unmatched. The CDR3: CASSPTQTGYNEQYF. In DNA form, the CDR3 reads TGTGCCAGCAGCCCGACCCAGACAGGGTATAACGAGCAGTACTTC.

The V and J genes are TRBV24-1 and TRBJ2-1, with D possibly being TRBD2 (6 bases). Germline values: CDR1 KGHDR, CDR2 SFDVKD. V lost 3 bases and J 6 bases, leaving 11 bases between the germline ends. The length of the CDR3 is 14 residues. CDR3 residues: CATSDVNGGNEQFF. The CDR3 DNA is TGTGCCACCAGTGATGTGAACGGGGGCAATGAGCAGTTCTTC.

The gene calls are TRBV18 and TRBJ2-3; D is undetermined. Trimming removed 3 bases at V and 4 bases at J, with 5 bases between. The CDR3 loop spans 12 amino acids. Germline lookup yields CDR1 KGHSH and CDR2 LQKENI. CDR3 DNA: TGTGCCAGCTCACCGGGCCCAGATACGCAGTATTTT. This codes for CASSPGPDTQYF.

The chain is built from TRBV5-4 and TRBJ2-1; TRBD1 matches 7 bases. This CDR3 is built from 15 residues. Germline CDR1 and CDR2: SGHNT and YYREEE (reference sequence). The ends lost 4 bases at V and 2 bases at J; junction bases unmatched: 6. In DNA, the CDR3 is TGTGCCAGCAGCACGCGGACAGGTCCCTACAATGAGCAGTTCTTC. Translated, it gives CASSTRTGPYNEQFF.

This clonotype was seen a few times. Because the CDR3's place on the DNA is in doubt, the DNA is left out and the CDR3 is given as listed by TCRdb. The V and J genes are TRBV5-6 and TRBJ2-7. The CDR3 length equals 10 residues, ends included. Germline lookup yields CDR1 SGHDT and CDR2 YYEEEE. The CDR3 reads CAILSWEQYF.

V gene TRBV9 combines with J gene TRBJ1-1; 9 bases are shared with TRBD1. The CDR3 totals 14 residues. The V segment lost 3 bases and the J segment 1 base; nucleotides outside the gene matches: 1. Germline CDR1 is SGDLS and CDR2 is YYNGEE. CDR3 amino acids: CASSGQGENTEAFF. The CDR3, as DNA: TGTGCCAGCAGCGGACAGGGGGAGAACACTGAAGCTTTCTTT.